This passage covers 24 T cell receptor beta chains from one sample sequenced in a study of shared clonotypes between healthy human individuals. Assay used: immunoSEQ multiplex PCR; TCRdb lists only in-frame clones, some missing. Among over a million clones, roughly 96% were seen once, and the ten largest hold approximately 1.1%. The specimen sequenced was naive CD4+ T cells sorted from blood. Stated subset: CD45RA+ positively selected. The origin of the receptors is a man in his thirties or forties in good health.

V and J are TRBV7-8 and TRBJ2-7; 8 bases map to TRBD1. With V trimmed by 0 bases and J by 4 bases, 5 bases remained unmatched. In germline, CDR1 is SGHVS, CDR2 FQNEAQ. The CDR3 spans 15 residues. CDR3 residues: CASSLAQGAAYEQYF. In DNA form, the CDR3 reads TGTGCCAGCAGCTTAGCCCAGGGGGCTGCATACGAGCAGTACTTC.

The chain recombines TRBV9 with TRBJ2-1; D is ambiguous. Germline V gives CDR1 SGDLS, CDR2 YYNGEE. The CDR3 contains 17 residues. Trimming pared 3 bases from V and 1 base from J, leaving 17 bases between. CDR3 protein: CASSDKFSGSSYNEQFF. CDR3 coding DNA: TGTGCCAGCAGCGACAAGTTTTCGGGTTCATCCTACAATGAGCAGTTCTTC. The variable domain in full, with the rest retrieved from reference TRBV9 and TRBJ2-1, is DSGVTQTPKHLITATGQRVTLRCSPRSGDLSVYWYQQSLDQGLQFLIQYYNGEERAKGNILERFSAQQFPDLHSELNLSSLELGDSALYFCASSDKFSGSSYNEQFFGPGTRLTVL.

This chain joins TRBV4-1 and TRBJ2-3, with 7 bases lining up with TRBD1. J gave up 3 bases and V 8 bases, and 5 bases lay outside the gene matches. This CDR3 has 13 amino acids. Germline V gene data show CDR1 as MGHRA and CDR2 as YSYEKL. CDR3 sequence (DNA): TGCGCCAGCTCCTCGGGACAGACAGATACGCAGTATTTT. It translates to CASSSGQTDTQYF.

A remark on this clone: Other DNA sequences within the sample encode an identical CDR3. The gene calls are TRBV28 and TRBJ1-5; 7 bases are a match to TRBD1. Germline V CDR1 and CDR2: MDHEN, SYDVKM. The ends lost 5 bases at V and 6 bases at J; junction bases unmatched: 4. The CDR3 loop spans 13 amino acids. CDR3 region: CASSPDRVQPQHF. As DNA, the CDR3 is TGTGCCAGCAGTCCCGACAGGGTTCAGCCCCAGCATTTT.

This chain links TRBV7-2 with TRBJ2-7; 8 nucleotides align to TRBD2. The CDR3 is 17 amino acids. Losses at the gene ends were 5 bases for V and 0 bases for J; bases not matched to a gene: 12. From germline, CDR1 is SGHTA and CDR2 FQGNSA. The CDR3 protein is CASSRRIDSGDSYEQYF. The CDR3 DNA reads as TGTGCCAGCAGCCGACGAATCGATAGCGGGGACTCCTACGAGCAGTACTTC.

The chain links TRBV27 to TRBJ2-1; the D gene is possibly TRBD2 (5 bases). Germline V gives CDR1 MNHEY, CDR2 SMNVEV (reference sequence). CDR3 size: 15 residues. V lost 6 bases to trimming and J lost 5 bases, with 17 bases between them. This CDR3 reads CASRLLGFEDNEQFF. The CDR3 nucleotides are TGTGCCAGCAGACTACTAGGTTTCGAGGACAATGAGCAGTTCTTC.

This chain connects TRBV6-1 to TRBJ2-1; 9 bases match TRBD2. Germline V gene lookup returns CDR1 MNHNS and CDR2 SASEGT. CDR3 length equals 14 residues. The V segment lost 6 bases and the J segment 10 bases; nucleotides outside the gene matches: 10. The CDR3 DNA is TGTGCCAGCAGCCCCGGGACTAGCTCTCGGGAGCAGTTCTTC. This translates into CASSPGTSSREQFF.

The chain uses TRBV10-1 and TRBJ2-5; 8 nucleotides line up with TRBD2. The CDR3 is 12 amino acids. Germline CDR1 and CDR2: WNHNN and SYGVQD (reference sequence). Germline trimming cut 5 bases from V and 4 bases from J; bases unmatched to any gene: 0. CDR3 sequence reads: CASSREGETQYF. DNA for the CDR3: TGCGCCAGCAGTCGGGAGGGAGAGACCCAGTACTTC.

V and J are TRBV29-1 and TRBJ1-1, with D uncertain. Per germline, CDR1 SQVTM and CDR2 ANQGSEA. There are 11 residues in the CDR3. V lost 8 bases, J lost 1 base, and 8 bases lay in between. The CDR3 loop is CSLHTNTEAFF. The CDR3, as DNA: TGCAGCCTCCATACGAACACTGAAGCTTTCTTT.

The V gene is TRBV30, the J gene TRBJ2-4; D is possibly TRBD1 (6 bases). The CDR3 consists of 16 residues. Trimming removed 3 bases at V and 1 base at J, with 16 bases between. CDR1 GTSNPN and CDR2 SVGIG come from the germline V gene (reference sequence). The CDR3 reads CAWRTVFQGAKNIQYF. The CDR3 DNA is TGTGCCTGGAGGACCGTTTTTCAGGGGGCCAAAAACATTCAGTACTTC.

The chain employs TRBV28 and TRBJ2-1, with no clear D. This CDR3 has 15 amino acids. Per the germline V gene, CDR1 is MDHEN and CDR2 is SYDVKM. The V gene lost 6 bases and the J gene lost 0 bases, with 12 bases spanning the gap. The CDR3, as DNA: TGTGCCAGCAGCCTTTTACAGAGCTCCTACAATGAGCAGTTCTTC. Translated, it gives CASSLLQSSYNEQFF.

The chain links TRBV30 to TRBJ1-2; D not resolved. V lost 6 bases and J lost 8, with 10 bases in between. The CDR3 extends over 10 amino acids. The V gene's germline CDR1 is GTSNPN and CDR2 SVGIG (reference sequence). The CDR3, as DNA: TGTGCCTGCACGAGAGGAGGCTACACCTTC. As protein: CACTRGGYTF. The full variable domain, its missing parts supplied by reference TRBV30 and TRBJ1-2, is SQTIHQWPATLVQPVGSPLSLECTVEGTSNPNLYWYRQAAGRGLQLLFYSVGIGQISSEVPQNLSASRPQDRQFILSSKKLLLSDSGFYLCACTRGGYTFGSGTRLTVV.

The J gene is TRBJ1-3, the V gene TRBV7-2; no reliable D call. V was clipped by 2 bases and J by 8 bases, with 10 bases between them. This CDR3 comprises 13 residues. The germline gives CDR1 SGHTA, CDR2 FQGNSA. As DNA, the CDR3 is TGTGCCAGCAGCTTACGGCCGGTCGACACCATATATTTT. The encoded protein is CASSLRPVDTIYF.

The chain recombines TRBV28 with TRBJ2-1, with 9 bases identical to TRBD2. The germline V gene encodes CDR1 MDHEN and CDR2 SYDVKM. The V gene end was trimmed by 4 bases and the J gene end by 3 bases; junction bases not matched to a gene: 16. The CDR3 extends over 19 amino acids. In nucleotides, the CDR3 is TGTGCCAGCAGTTCCTCGAAAGCCCTAGCGGGATCCTTCTACAATGAGCAGTTCTTC. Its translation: CASSSSKALAGSFYNEQFF.

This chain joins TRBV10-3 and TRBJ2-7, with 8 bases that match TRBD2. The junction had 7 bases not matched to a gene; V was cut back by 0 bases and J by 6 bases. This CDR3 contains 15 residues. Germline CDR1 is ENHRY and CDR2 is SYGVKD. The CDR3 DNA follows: TGTGCCATCAGTGAGTCTGGCGGGAGGTTAATCGAGCAGTACTTC. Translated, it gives CAISESGGRLIEQYF.

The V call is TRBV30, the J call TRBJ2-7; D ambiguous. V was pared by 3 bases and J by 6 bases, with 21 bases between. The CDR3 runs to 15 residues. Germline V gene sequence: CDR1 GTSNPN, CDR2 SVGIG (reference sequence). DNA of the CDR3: TGTGCCTGGAGCAATTACCCCGGATCGATCCTCGAGCAGTACTTC. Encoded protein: CAWSNYPGSILEQYF.

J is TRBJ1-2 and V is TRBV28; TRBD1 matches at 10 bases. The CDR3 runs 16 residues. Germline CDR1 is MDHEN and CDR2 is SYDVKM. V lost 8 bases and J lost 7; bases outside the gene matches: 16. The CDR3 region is CASSSTGGLHIRGYTF. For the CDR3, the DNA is TGTGCCAGCTCGTCGACAGGGGGCCTTCACATTCGTGGCTACACCTTC.

CDR3: CASSLQVNSGNTIYF. CDR3 nucleotides: TGTGCCAGCAGCCTACAGGTTAACTCTGGAAACACCATATATTTT. The chain carries TRBV5-5 and TRBJ1-3, with a weak D call TRBD1 (5 bases). V dropped 4 bases and J dropped 0 bases, with 11 bases sitting between them. There are 15 residues in the CDR3. Germline CDR1 and CDR2: SGHKS and YYEKEE (reference sequence).

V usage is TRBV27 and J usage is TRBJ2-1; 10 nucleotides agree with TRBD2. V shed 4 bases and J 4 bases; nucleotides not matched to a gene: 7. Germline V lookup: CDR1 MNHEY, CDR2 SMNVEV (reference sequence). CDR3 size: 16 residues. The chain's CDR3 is CASSSSLTSGYNEQFF. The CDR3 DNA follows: TGTGCCAGCAGTTCCTCCCTGACTAGCGGGTACAATGAGCAGTTCTTC.

CDR3 nucleotides: TGTGCCAGCAGCCGGGACTATTTCTCCTACGAGCAGTACTTC. Its protein is CASSRDYFSYEQYF. The V and J genes are TRBV5-8 and TRBJ2-7, with 7 bases lining up with TRBD2. This CDR3 has 14 amino acids. Germline V gene data show CDR1 as SGHTS and CDR2 as YDEGEE. Germline trimming cut 4 bases from V and 0 bases from J; bases unmatched to any gene: 4.

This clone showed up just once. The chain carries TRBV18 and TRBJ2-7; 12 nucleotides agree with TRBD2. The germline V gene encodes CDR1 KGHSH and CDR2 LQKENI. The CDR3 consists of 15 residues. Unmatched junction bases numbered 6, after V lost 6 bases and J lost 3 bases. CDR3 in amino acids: CASSLGLAGIYEQYF. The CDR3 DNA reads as TGTGCCAGCTCCCTCGGACTAGCGGGAATCTACGAGCAGTACTTC.

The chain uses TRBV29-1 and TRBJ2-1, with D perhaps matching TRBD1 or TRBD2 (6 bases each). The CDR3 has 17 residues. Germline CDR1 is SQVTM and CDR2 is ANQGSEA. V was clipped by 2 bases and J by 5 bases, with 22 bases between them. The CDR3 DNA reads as TGCAGCGTTGAACGGATCAGGAGGGGGACGCCGGACAATGAGCAGTTCTTC. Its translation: CSVERIRRGTPDNEQFF.

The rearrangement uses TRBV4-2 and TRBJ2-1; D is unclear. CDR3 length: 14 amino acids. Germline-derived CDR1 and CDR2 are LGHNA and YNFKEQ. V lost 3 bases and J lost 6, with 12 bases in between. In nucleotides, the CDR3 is TGTGCCAGCAGCCAGGTTCCCACCGCCAATGAGCAGTTCTTC. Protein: CASSQVPTANEQFF.

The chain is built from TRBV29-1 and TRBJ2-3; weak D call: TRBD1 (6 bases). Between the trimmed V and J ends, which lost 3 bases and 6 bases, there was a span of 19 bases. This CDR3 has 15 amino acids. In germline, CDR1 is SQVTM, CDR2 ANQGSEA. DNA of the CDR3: TGCAGCGTTGACGCTCGGCTCAGGGGCGCTGATACGCAGTATTTT. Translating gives CSVDARLRGADTQYF.